This T cell receptor (beta chain) was recovered during a study of CD8 T cells in seronegative destructive rheumatoid arthritis (dated by TCRdb to about 2020). Study-level background: Biological drugs were being received by seven of the eight CND-RA patients at the time of sampling. The seropositive RA, seronegative RA and healthy control comparison cohorts were taken from a previously published TCRbeta dataset and were not newly sequenced. The study compared peripheral CD8+ TCRbeta repertoires from patients with CCP-negative destructive rheumatoid arthritis (CND-RA) against repertoires from newly diagnosed seropositive RA, seronegative RA and healthy controls. What the study reported, not specific to this receptor: The small size of the CND-RA cohort was acknowledged as a study limitation. More CMV-reactive and fewer influenza A-reactive CD8+ TCRbeta sequences were observed in CND-RA repertoires than in controls and other RA subtypes. Across the roughly 120,000 clonotypes tested, no public clonotype enrichment was retained after Benjamini-Hochberg correction. The authors read the apparently distinct set of enriched public clonotypes carried by CND-RA patients as support for a separate disease subset. Because no diagnostic samples were available, the TCR repertoire differences may partly reflect poor disease control over the years rather than being present at onset. With age adjusted for, CD8+ TCRbeta repertoires in CND-RA patients appeared less diverse and more clonal than repertoires in other RA subtypes.

TCRbeta sequencing used genomic DNA from CD8+ cells, following the manufacturer's instructions. The immunoSEQ assay was used for TCRbeta sequencing, which was carried out at a genomics technology centre in Finland. In the original analysis: Clonotype tables produced by the immunoSEQ preprocessing pipeline were converted into VDJtools format, and non-productive clonotypes were filtered out. Any sample with fewer than 10,000 reads was excluded, the remaining samples were subsampled to 10,000 reads, and most of the eight CND-RA samples made it through. Shannon-Wiener, Simpson and clonality indices were calculated with the VDJtools CalcDiversityStats function on data subsampled to 10,000 reads. To infer antigen specificity, non-singleton TCRbeta clonotypes were hard-matched against VDJdb, with no mismatches permitted. CDR3 sequences that differed by one amino acid (Hamming distance 1) were grouped together into clusters with potentially shared antigen targets. After groups were resampled to six samples, public clonotypes were tested for group enrichment with one-sided Fisher's exact tests, and this procedure was repeated ten times. In its TCRdb copy, this immuneACCESS table keeps in-frame sequences only and misses some clones. Where compared with another copy, unresolved V genes explain less than half of these, and the others have no known cause. Clone size and V and J calls were adopted from that table, with D and trimming inferred from the DNA. A total of under 15,000 clones appear in this sample, around 83% of them only once. The leading ten clones occupy 27% of the sample.

A negative result on the clinical CCP2 antibody test was shown by CND-RA patients, and progression of joint destruction was observed despite active therapy. Every CND-RA patient had failed conventional anti-rheumatic therapy and showed typical joint destruction in the wrists and ankles. Instead of being sampled at diagnosis, CND-RA patients were sampled after long disease histories, which in several cases spanned decades. Roughly 50 millilitres of EDTA-anticoagulated peripheral blood were drawn from each patient. Peripheral blood mononuclear cells were isolated by Ficoll-Paque PLUS density gradient separation. AutoMACS magnetic bead positive selection was used to isolate CD8+ cells from fresh or cryopreserved PBMCs, and flow cytometry was used to check purity. Nucleospin Tissue or Tissue XS kits were used for genomic DNA extraction, and quantification was performed on a Qubit 2.0 fluorometer. Remarks on this clone: No cognate antigen has been identified for it. Base qualities are not provided; no much larger clone lies one nucleotide away.

Sequencing used CD8+ T cells from blood. The sequence came from a woman aged 30 to 50 with seronegative destructive rheumatoid arthritis.

The DNA is TGCAGCGTTGAAGTTCCACCGGTATATTCGGGACAGGGGAACACTGAAGCTTTCTTT. Its amino acids are CSVEVPPVYSGQGNTEAFF. The chain uses TRBV29-1 and TRBJ1-1, with TRBD1 identical over 9 junction bases. Looking up the germline V gene yields CDR1 SQVTM and CDR2 ANQGSEA. Unmatched junction bases come to 16, with V trimmed by 1 base and J by 1 base. The CDR3 contains 19 residues, cysteine and phenylalanine counted. CDR3 DNA only is kept here, 57 bases in frame from base 1.